Shown below are 5 T cell receptor beta chains from a single sample sequenced in a study of metastatic and nonmetastatic thyroid tumors. From the PCR reads, TCRdb re-called clones with MiXCR. Among about 6,500 clones, 18% were seen once, and the ten largest hold 24%. Before thyroid surgery, none of the patients had received any treatment. Sequencing was done on a sample of adjacent normal tissue. The receptors originated from a male donor with papillary thyroid cancer or a benign thyroid nodule (not recorded which). Some clones in this sample may be carry-over from other donors' samples.

This clone was counted between two and nine times. J is TRBJ2-7 and V is TRBV10-3; the D gene is possibly TRBD2 (6 bases). The CDR3 is 13 amino acids. The germline V and J ends were trimmed by 4 bases and 5 bases, with 12 bases remaining between them. In germline, CDR1 is ENHRY, CDR2 SYGVKD. CDR3 coding DNA: TGTGCCATCAGTGTTTCGGGGGAAAACGAGCAGTACTTC. As protein: CAISVSGENEQYF.

Regarding this clone: At one end the junction does not follow the germline gene, possibly because of a read error. The rearrangement joins TRBV2 to TRBJ2-1; 7 bases are shared with TRBD1. This CDR3 is 15 amino acids long. Germline CDR1 SNHLY, CDR2 FYNNEI. CDR3 in amino acids: CDSFRGQVWNNEQFF. CDR3 nucleotides: TGTGACAGCTTTCGTGGACAGGTTTGGAACAATGAGCAGTTCTTC.

By share, this clone ranks as medium-sized. This chain connects TRBV6-4 to TRBJ1-1; D may be TRBD1 (6 bases). Germline assignment: CDR1 MRHNA and CDR2 SNTAGT. The CDR3 is made up of 13 amino acids. With 6 bases removed from V and 1 base from J, the gap between germline ends came to 9 bases. The CDR3 region is CASSLDRNTEAFF. In nucleotides, the CDR3 is TGTGCCAGCAGCCTGGACAGGAACACTGAAGCTTTCTTT.

Notes on this clone: One junction end disagrees with the germline gene, perhaps due to a read error. The chain recombines TRBV9 with TRBJ1-2; D is perhaps TRBD1 (6 bases). Germline CDR1 and CDR2: SGDLS and YYNGEE. The CDR3 loop spans 14 amino acids. CDR3 nucleotides: TGTGCCAGCAGCCCGACAGGAGGCCACTATGGCCACACCTTC. As protein: CASSPTGGHYGHTF.

This clone was recorded a few times. A single base separates this from a much larger clone, so it may be a read error. Other nucleotide sequences from this sample produce the same CDR3. This chain joins TRBV5-6 and TRBJ2-3; no clear D gene. Germline CDR1 and CDR2: SGHDT and YYEEEE. The CDR3 is 11 amino acids. DNA for the CDR3: TGTGCTAGCAGCTTGAGGGATACGCAGTATTTT. Protein product: CASSLRDTQYF.